The clone carrying this T cell receptor beta chain is judged medium-sized. Antigen specificity is unknown. Per the germline V gene, CDR1 is SGDLS and CDR2 is YYNGEE. This CDR3 contains 15 residues. Deletions cut 0 bases from V and 6 bases from J, with 13 bases between. TCRdb keeps only in-frame clones here, not all; method: immunoSEQ multiplex PCR. Here the sample spans about 25,000 clones, about 81% being singletons. This sample stems from a study of somatic mutations in cytotoxic T cells in rheumatoid arthritis. Study-wide points: A rise in CD8+ clonality with age was seen in rheumatoid arthritis patients but not in healthy controls. Among fewer than 75 patients, 7 or 8 showed a largest CD8+ clone that surpassed 20% of CD8+ cells.

The sequencing input was CD8+ T cells sorted from blood. This clonotype originated in a man aged 50-59 years in good health. The gene calls are TRBV9 and TRBJ2-1; D perhaps matches TRBD2 (6 bases). CDR3 sequence: CASSVGAGPSNEQFF. The CDR3 DNA is TGTGCCAGCAGCGTAGGGGCGGGACCAAGCAATGAGCAGTTCTTC. Drawing the rest from reference TRBV9 and TRBJ2-1, the complete variable domain is DSGVTQTPKHLITATGQRVTLRCSPRSGDLSVYWYQQSLDQGLQFLIQYYNGEERAKGNILERFSAQQFPDLHSELNLSSLELGDSALYFCASSVGAGPSNEQFFGPGTRLTVL.